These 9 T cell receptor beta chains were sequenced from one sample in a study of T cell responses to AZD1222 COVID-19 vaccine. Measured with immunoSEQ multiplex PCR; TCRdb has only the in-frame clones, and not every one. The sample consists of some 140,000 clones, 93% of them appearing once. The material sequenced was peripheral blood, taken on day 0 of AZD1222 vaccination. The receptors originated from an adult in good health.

The CDR3 nucleotides read TGCAGCGTCACAGGGAAGGTGAACACTGAAGCTTTCTTT. Translating gives CSVTGKVNTEAFF. The chain has TRBV29-1 and TRBJ1-1, with D tentatively TRBD1 (6 bases). The CDR3 has 13 amino acids. Per germline, CDR1 SQVTM and CDR2 ANQGSEA. Trimming took off 6 bases at V and 0 bases at J, with 11 bases between the two ends.

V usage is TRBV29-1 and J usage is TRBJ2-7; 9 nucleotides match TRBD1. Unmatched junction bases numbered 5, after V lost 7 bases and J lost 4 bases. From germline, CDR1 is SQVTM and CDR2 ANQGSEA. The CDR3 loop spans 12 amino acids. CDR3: CSAWDREYEQYF. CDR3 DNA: TGCAGCGCATGGGACAGGGAGTACGAGCAGTACTTC.

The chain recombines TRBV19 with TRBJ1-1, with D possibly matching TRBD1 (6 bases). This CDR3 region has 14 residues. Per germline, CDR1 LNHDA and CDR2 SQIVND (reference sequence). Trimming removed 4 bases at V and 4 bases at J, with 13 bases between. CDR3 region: CASSTRGASTEAFF. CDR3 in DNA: TGTGCCAGTAGTACCCGGGGGGCGAGCACTGAAGCTTTCTTT.

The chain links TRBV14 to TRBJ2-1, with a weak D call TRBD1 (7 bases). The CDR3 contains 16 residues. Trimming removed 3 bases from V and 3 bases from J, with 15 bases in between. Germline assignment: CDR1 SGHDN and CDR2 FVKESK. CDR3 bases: TGTGCCAGCAGCCAGGAGGGACAGACCTTCTACAATGAGCAGTTCTTC. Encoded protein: CASSQEGQTFYNEQFF.

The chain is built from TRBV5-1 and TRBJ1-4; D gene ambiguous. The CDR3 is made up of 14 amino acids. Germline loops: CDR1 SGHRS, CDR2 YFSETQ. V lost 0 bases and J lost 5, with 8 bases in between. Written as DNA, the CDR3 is TGCGCCAGCAGCTTGGGCCAGATCAATGAAAAACTGTTTTTT. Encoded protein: CASSLGQINEKLFF.

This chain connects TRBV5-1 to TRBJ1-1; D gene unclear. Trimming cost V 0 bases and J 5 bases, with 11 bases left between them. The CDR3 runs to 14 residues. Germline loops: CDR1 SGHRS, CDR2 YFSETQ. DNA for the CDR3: TGCGCCAGCAGCTTGGATGCCGAGCCTACTGAAGCTTTCTTT. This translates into CASSLDAEPTEAFF.

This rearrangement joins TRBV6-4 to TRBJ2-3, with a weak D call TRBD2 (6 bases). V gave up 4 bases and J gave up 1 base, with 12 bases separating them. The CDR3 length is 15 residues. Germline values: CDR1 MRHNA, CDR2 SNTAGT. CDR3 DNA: TGTGCCAGCAGTGTAACGGGAGATGGCACAGATACGCAGTATTTT. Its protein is CASSVTGDGTDTQYF.

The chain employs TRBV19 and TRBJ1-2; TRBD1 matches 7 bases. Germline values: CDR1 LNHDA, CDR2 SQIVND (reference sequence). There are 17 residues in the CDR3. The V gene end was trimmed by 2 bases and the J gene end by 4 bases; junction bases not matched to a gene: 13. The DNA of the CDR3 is TGTGCCAGTAGTATAATTACTAACAGGGGCCGGAGCTATGGCTACACCTTC. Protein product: CASSIITNRGRSYGYTF.

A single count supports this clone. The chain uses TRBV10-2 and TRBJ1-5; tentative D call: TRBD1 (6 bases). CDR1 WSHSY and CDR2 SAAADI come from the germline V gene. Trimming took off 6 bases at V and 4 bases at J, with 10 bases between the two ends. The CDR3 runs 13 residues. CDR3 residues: CASRMDSNQPQHF. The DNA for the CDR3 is TGCGCCAGCAGGATGGACAGTAATCAGCCCCAGCATTTT.